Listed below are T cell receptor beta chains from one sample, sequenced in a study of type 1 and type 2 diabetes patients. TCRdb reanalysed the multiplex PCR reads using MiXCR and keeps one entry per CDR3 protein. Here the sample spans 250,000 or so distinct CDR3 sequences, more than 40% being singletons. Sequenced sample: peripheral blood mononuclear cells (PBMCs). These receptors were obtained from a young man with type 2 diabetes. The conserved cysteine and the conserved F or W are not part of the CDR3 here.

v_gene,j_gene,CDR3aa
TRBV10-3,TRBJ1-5,AISTDRGNQPQH
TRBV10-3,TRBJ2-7,AISGGDWLEQY
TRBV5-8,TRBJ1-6,ASSKRGPGSPLH
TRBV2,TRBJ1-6,ASVEENSPLH
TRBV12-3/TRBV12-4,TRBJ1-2,ASSFRDREDGYT
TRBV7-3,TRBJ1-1,ASSGLNTEAF
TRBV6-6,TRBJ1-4,ASRDGGATNEKLF
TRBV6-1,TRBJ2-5,ASSGLAGTQETQY
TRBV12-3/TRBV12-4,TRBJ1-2,ASSQGGGYT
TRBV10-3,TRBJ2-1,AISDRGQNNEQF
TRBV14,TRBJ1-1,ASSRDNTEAF
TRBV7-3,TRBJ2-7,AIGDSPYEQY
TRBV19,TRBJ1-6,ASSARDRGSPLH
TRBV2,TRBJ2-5,ASSPEGVLETQY
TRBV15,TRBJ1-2,ATSFDRNYGYT
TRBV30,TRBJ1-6,AWSLNNSPLH
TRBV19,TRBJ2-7,ASSLGVFEQY
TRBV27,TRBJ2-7,ASKTGTGTNEQY
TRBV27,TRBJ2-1,ASSSTGSSYNEQF
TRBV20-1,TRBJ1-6,SARRDKGSPLH
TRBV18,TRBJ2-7,ASSPDGSHEQY
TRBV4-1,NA,ASSQGRQGIRNEQF
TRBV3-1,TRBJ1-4,ASSQDTGREKLF
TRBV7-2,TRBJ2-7,ASSLDYEQY
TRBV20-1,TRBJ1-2,SASLKGSGNYGYT
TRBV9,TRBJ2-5,ASSTGGQETQY
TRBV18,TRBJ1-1,ASSSGTGDTEAF
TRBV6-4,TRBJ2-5,ASSEFPWETQY
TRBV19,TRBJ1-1,ASRYREGGAF
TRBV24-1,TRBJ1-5,ATSDRAGYQPQH
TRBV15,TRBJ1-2,ATSRPGTVNGYT
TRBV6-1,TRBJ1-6,ASSRPAPSPLH
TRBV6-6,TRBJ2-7,ASSWKTDSYEQY
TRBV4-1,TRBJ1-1,ASSQGVVAEAF
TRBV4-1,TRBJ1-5,ASSQDRGQPQH
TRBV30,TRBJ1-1,AWSASGNTEAF
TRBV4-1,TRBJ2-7,ASSFAAEYEQY
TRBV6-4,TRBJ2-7,ASSESSGTSYEQY
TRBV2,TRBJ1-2,ASSEGRLRHYGYT
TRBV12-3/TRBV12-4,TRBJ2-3,ASSPFLAGVPDTQY
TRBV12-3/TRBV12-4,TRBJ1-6,ASSLGQGPSPLH
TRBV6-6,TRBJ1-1,ASRVGWGDTEAF
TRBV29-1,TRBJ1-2,SAEVSNYGYT
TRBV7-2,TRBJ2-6,ASSQDSSSGANVLT
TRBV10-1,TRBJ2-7,ASSVVEDSYEQY
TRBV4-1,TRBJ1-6,ASSHTGVDSPLH
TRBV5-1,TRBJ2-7,ASSLAVAGVTYEQY
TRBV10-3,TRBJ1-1,VISESGQSNTEAF
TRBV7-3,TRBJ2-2,ASSPGRELF
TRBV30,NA,AWSLGTDTGYT
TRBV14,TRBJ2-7,ASSRDRDEQY
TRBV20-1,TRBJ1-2,SARVLLRGGYT